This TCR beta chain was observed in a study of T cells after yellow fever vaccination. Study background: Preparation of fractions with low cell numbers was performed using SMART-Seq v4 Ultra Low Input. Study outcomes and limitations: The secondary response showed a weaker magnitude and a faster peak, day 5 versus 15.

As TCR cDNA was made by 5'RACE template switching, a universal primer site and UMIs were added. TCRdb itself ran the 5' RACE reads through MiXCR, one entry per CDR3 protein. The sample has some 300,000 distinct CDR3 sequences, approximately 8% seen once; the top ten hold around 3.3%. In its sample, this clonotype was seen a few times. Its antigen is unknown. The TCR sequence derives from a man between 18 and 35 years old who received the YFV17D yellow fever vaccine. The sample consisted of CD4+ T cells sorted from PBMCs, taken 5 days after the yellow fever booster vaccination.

CDR3 nucleotide sequence: TGTGCCAGCAGCCACTACGGGGGAGAGCAGTTCTTC. It yields the protein CASSHYGGEQFF. V gene TRBV11-2 combines with J gene TRBJ2-1, with D possibly matching TRBD2 (6 bases). Trimming cost V 5 bases and J 10 bases, with 12 bases left between them. Germline-derived CDR1 and CDR2 are SGHAT and FQNNGV. This CDR3 spans 12 amino acids.